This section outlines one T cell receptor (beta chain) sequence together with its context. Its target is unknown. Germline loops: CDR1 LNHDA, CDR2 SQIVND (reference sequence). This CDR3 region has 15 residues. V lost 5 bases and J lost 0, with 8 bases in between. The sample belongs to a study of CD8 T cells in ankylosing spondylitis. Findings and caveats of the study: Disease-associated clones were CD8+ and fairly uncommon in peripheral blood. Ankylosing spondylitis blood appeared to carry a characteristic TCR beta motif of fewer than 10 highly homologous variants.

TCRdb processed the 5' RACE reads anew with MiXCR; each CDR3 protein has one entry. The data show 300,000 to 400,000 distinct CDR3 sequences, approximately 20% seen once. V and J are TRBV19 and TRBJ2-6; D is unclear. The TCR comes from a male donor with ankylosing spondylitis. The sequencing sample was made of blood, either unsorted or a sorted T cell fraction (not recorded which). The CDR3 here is CASSPPSSGANVLTF. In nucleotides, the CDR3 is TGTGCCAGTAGTCCGCCTAGCTCTGGGGCCAACGTCCTGACTTTC. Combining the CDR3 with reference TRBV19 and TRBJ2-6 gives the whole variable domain DGGITQSPKYLFRKEGQNVTLSCEQNLNHDAMYWYRQDPGQGLRLIYYSQIVNDFQKGDIAEGYSVSREKKESFPLTVTSAQKNPTAFYLCASSPPSSGANVLTFGAGSRLTVL.